This is a list of T cell receptor beta chains from one sample in a study of post-analysis software for immune sequencing data. TCRdb itself ran the PCR reads through MiXCR, one entry per CDR3 protein. The table includes more than 450,000 distinct CDR3 sequences, about a third detected once. The sequenced sample was blood. The receptors shown here come from a girl aged 2-17 years with multiple sclerosis. Each CDR3 is given with its conserved first and last residue. Fields, in order: V gene, J gene, clone size, CDR3 protein. Clone size is shown for a subset of rows, as once, few, many or a class of expanded clone.

V: TRBV20-1
J: TRBJ2-5
size: few
CDR3: CSARTGNNQETQYF

V: TRBV20-1
J: TRBJ1-5
size: .
CDR3: CSARRSRDRGDQPQHF

V: TRBV3-1
J: TRBJ1-2
size: .
CDR3: CASSQGGFGGSYGYTF

V: TRBV27
J: TRBJ1-5
size: .
CDR3: CASSFEGDNQPQHF

V: TRBV20-1
J: .
size: .
CDR3: CSARDSGREETQYF

V: TRBV7-9
J: TRBJ1-5
size: .
CDR3: CASSLGGTGDNQPQHF

V: TRBV6-6
J: TRBJ2-3
size: few
CDR3: CASCLGHTDTQYF

V: TRBV2
J: TRBJ2-3
size: few
CDR3: CASSDTGGGPLTDTQYF

V: TRBV5-1
J: TRBJ1-2
size: once
CDR3: CASSNGQNSYGYTF

V: TRBV29-1
J: TRBJ1-2
size: few
CDR3: CSVGSGAAGYTF

V: TRBV12-3/TRBV12-4
J: TRBJ2-2
size: .
CDR3: CASSYPSGVADTGELFF